The source of this T cell receptor (beta chain) is a study of OX40 agonist ivuxolimab in advanced cancers. Overall study findings and caveats: Some patients without response likewise showed low normalized clonal expansion.

Produced via immunoSEQ multiplex PCR; TCRdb's table is partial and in-frame only. The sample has about 130,000 clones, approximately 94% seen once. The ends were cut back, 5 bases at V and 0 bases at J, with 10 bases in the middle. Germline V gives CDR1 SGHVS, CDR2 FNYEAQ. CDR3 length: 14 residues. About this clone: The antigen remains undetermined.

Sample: CD4+ or CD8+ T cells sorted from blood, taken in a trial of the OX40 agonist ivuxolimab. The clonotype was recovered from an adult with an advanced solid tumor such as melanoma, head and neck, liver or kidney cancer. The chain employs TRBV7-6 and TRBJ1-1; D gene ambiguous. CDR3 amino acids: CASSPLAVNTEAFF. In DNA, the CDR3 is TGTGCCAGCAGCCCACTGGCCGTGAACACTGAAGCTTTCTTT. The full variable domain, in which reference TRBV7-6 and TRBJ1-1 provide the parts outside the CDR3, is GAGVSQSPRYKVTKRGQDVALRCDPISGHVSLYWYRQALGQGPEFLTYFNYEAQQDKSGLPNDRFSAERPEGSISTLTIQRTEQRDSAMYRCASSPLAVNTEAFFGQGTRLTVV.